One sample yielded the 21 T cell receptor beta chains listed below, sequenced in a study of T cell repertoires in aging, cancer and after chemotherapy. Amplification of TCR beta used genomic DNA extracted from peripheral blood. Multiplex touch-down PCR with TRB-A/B primers amplified rearranged V-D-J TRB sequences. TCRdb called the multiplex PCR reads again in MiXCR, with one record for every CDR3 protein. This sample carries fewer than 9,500 distinct CDR3 sequences, 54% of them seen once, and the ten largest clones take less than 4%. Source material: blood. Receptors were obtained from a human donor with a solid tumor.

V usage is TRBV7-9 and J usage is TRBJ2-2; 10 positions agree with TRBD2. This CDR3 is built from 15 residues. Germline CDR1 SEHNR, CDR2 FQNEAQ (reference sequence). J lost 2 bases, V lost 5 bases, and 2 bases had no gene match. The CDR3 region has the DNA TGTGCCAGCAGCCGGACTAGCGGAAACACCGGGGAGCTGTTTTTT. As protein: CASSRTSGNTGELFF.

This chain uses TRBV28 with TRBJ2-1; TRBD1 matches 8 bases. Germline loops: CDR1 MDHEN, CDR2 SYDVKM. This CDR3 comprises 16 residues. Trimming removed 3 bases from V and 6 bases from J; junction bases left unmatched: 10. The CDR3 sequence: CASSFGLGTGSNEQFF. CDR3 coding DNA: TGTGCCAGCAGTTTCGGGCTCGGGACAGGATCCAATGAGCAGTTCTTC.

This clonotype has more than one count but fewer than ten. The chain combines TRBV18 with TRBJ1-5; 8 nucleotides line up with TRBD1. The CDR3 covers 13 residues. Germline V gene sequence: CDR1 KGHSH, CDR2 LQKENI. Trimming at V came to 8 bases and at J to 5 bases, leaving 5 bases not matched to a gene. CDR3 in DNA: TGTGCCAGCGCGCAGGGGGCGGATCAGCCCCAGCATTTT. Its translation: CASAQGADQPQHF.

This clonotype has just one count. The germline gene is not matched at one end of the junction; a read error may be the cause. This chain links TRBV6-5 with TRBJ1-1; D is ambiguous. Germline V gives CDR1 MNHEY, CDR2 SVGAGI. This CDR3 spans 11 amino acids. The CDR3 spells CVSSYLSEAFF. CDR3 bases: TGTGTCAGCAGTTACCTCTCTGAAGCTTTCTTT.

The V and J genes are TRBV12-3 or TRBV12-4 and TRBJ1-3; D gene uncertain. Trimming pared 5 bases from V and 4 bases from J, leaving 6 bases between. The CDR3 covers 12 residues. As DNA, the CDR3 is TGTGCCAGCAGTCCCTCCGGAAACACCATATATTTT. As protein: CASSPSGNTIYF.

The chain joins TRBV6-2 or TRBV6-3 to TRBJ1-1; 9 nucleotides match TRBD1. CDR1 is MNHEY and CDR2 is SVGEGT in the germline V gene. J gave up 0 bases and V 1 base, and 3 bases lay outside the gene matches. The CDR3 extends over 16 amino acids. CDR3 sequence: CASSYYRGRMNTEAFF. Here the CDR3 DNA reads TGTGCCAGCAGTTACTACAGGGGGCGTATGAACACTGAAGCTTTCTTT.

This chain uses TRBV5-4 with TRBJ2-1, with 11 positions matching TRBD2. CDR3 length equals 15 residues. Germline loops: CDR1 SGHNT, CDR2 YYREEE (reference sequence). V lost 1 base, J lost 8 bases, and 5 bases stayed unmatched. The CDR3 sequence: CASSLTSGSYHEQFF. CDR3 in DNA: TGTGCCAGCAGCTTGACTAGCGGGAGTTACCATGAGCAGTTCTTC.

The genes are TRBV30 and TRBJ1-5; D perhaps matches TRBD1 (6 bases). V dropped 2 bases and J dropped 3 bases, with 11 bases sitting between them. The CDR3 is 14 residues long. Germline CDR1 is GTSNPN and CDR2 is SVGIG (reference sequence). The CDR3 reads CAWSRGGFNQPQHF. CDR3 nucleotide sequence: TGTGCCTGGAGTAGAGGGGGATTCAATCAGCCCCAGCATTTT.

The chain joins TRBV6-6 to TRBJ2-7; 15 bases align to TRBD2. The CDR3 is made up of 18 amino acids. V lost 6 bases, J lost 0 bases, and 9 bases stayed unmatched. Per germline, CDR1 MNHNY and CDR2 SVGAGI (reference sequence). CDR3 DNA: TGTGCCAGCAGCCAGGGACTAGCGGGAGGTAGGGCCTCCTACGAGCAGTACTTC. This codes for CASSQGLAGGRASYEQYF.

CDR3 in amino acids: CASSRQGAGYNEQFF. DNA for the CDR3: TGTGCCAGCAGCCGCCAAGGGGCCGGGTACAATGAGCAGTTCTTC. The chain uses TRBV5-6 and TRBJ2-1; the D gene is possibly TRBD1 (5 bases). Germline CDR1 is SGHDT and CDR2 is YYEEEE. The V end was cut by 4 bases, the J end by 4 bases, with 15 bases between. This CDR3 contains 15 residues.

In this sample, this clonotype turned up a few times. This chain joins TRBV6-6 and TRBJ1-2, with unresolved D. From germline, CDR1 is MNHNY and CDR2 SVGAGI (reference sequence). This CDR3 is built from 14 residues. The germline V and J ends were trimmed by 5 bases and 5 bases, with 15 bases remaining between them. CDR3 protein: CASSPTAMGYGYTF. The CDR3, as DNA: TGTGCCAGCAGTCCCACCGCGATGGGGTATGGCTACACCTTC.

The rearrangement joins TRBV21-1 to TRBJ1-4. TRBV21-1 is tagged as a pseudogene. The CDR3 spans 15 residues. The CDR3 sequence: CASSKGPRLGEKLFF. CDR3 sequence (DNA): TGTGCCAGCAGCAAAGGGCCGAGGCTTGGTGAAAAACTGTTTTTT.

The rearrangement uses TRBV20-1 and TRBJ1-5; TRBD1 aligns across 7 bases. Germline loops: CDR1 DFQATT, CDR2 SNEGSKA (reference sequence). V shed 3 bases, J shed 2 bases, and the junction held 1 base outside the gene matches. The CDR3 runs 13 residues. As DNA, the CDR3 is TGCAGTGCTAGTGGGACAGGCAATCAGCCCCAGCATTTT. Encoded protein: CSASGTGNQPQHF.

The table lists this clonotype with a few counts. V is TRBV6-2 or TRBV6-3 and J is TRBJ2-7; 9 bases fit TRBD1. CDR1 and CDR2 (germline): MNHEY, SVGEGT. Trimming took 7 bases from V and 3 from J; bases not matched to a gene: 7. This CDR3 has 14 amino acids. The CDR3 DNA follows: TGTGCCAGCACCCAACAGGGGGCCCACTACGAGCAGTACTTC. Its protein product is CASTQQGAHYEQYF.

This sequence joins TRBV11-2 and TRBJ1-2; 8 bases fit TRBD1. V gave up 1 base and J gave up 2 bases; unmatched junction bases: 3. Germline CDR1 SGHAT, CDR2 FQNNGV. The CDR3 runs to 15 residues. The chain's CDR3 is CASSLGTGSNYGYTF. CDR3 in DNA: TGTGCCAGCAGCTTAGGGACAGGGTCCAACTATGGCTACACCTTC.

In this sample, this clonotype turned up once. The chain is built from TRBV7-9 and TRBJ2-7; TRBD1 might be the D (5 bases). Germline CDR1 SEHNR, CDR2 FQNEAQ (reference sequence). This CDR3 is 15 amino acids long. V lost 5 bases, J lost 3 bases, and 17 bases lay in between. The chain's CDR3 is CASSPADIPGYEQYF. For the CDR3, the DNA is TGTGCCAGCAGCCCCGCGGACATCCCTGGCTACGAGCAGTACTTC.

The chain is built from TRBV7-9 and TRBJ1-5, with TRBD1 as a possible D gene (5 bases). CDR3 length equals 13 residues. Trimming stripped 2 bases from V and 5 bases from J, with 7 bases between. Per the germline V gene, CDR1 is SEHNR and CDR2 is FQNEAQ (reference sequence). The CDR3 DNA reads TGTGCCAGCAGCTTAACGGGGGATCAGCCCCAGCATTTT. Translated: CASSLTGDQPQHF.

This clonotype occurred a few times. The V gene is TRBV12-3 or TRBV12-4, the J gene TRBJ1-2; a weak D match, TRBD1 (5 bases). This CDR3 region has 13 residues. Deletions cut 5 bases from V and 4 bases from J, with 11 bases between. Here the CDR3 DNA reads TGTGCCAGCAGTCCTGGACACGGCTATGGCTACACCTTC. As protein: CASSPGHGYGYTF.

This clonotype showed up just a few times. The genes are TRBV20-1 and TRBJ2-7, with 11 nucleotides matching TRBD2. V trimming: 6 bases; J trimming: 0 bases; junction bases outside the gene matches: 19. Germline-derived CDR1 and CDR2 are DFQATT and SNEGSKA (reference sequence). The CDR3 totals 19 residues. The CDR3 DNA reads TGCAGTGCCCGCGGGACTAGCGGTATGACCCCCCTCCGCTCCTACGAGCAGTACTTC. The encoded protein is CSARGTSGMTPLRSYEQYF.

This clonotype has a handful of counts. The V and J genes are TRBV27 and TRBJ2-7, with 9 bases fitting TRBD1. The J segment lost 1 base and the V segment lost 5 bases, leaving 9 bases of the junction unmatched. The CDR3 is made up of 16 amino acids. Germline CDR1 reads MNHEY; CDR2 reads SMNVEV (reference sequence). CDR3 amino acids: CASSRRSGTGSYEQYF. CDR3 DNA sequence: TGTGCCAGCAGTCGGCGGTCGGGGACAGGGTCCTACGAGCAGTACTTC.

The rearrangement links TRBV19 to TRBJ2-5, with 10 bases that match TRBD1. Germline CDR1 is LNHDA and CDR2 is SQIVND (reference sequence). Germline trimming cut 3 bases from V and 4 bases from J; bases unmatched to any gene: 2. This CDR3 has 14 residues. The CDR3 nucleotides read TGTGCCAGTAGTATGACAGGGGGCGGAGAGACCCAGTACTTC. Amino acid sequence: CASSMTGGGETQYF.